This is a list of T cell receptor beta chains from one sample in a study of OX40 agonist ivuxolimab in advanced cancers. Profiled with immunoSEQ multiplex PCR; TCRdb holds only in-frame clones, not every one. The table lists tens of thousands of clones, 80% of them singletons. Sequencing used CD4+ or CD8+ T cells sorted from blood, obtained in a trial of the OX40 agonist ivuxolimab. Source of these receptors: an adult with an advanced solid tumor such as melanoma, head and neck, liver or kidney cancer. CDR3s include the opening cysteine and the closing phenylalanine or tryptophan. D genes are given only for firm matches. Size values are once, few and many counts, or a class for expanded clones, and some rows have none.

D gene	J gene	V gene	clone size	CDR3 DNA	CDR3 protein
-	TRBJ1-1	TRBV6-6	few	TGTGCCAGCAGTTTCACCAACACTGAAGCTTTCTTT	CASSFTNTEAFF
TRBD2	TRBJ2-7	TRBV7-2	-	TGTGCCAGCAGCTTGGGGGGAGGGCGTAGTATGGGCTACGAGCAGTACTTC	CASSLGGGRSMGYEQYF
TRBD2	TRBJ2-1	TRBV19	-	TGTGCCAGTACCTCACTAGCGGGGGGGTCGACAGAGCAGTTCTTC	CASTSLAGGSTEQFF
-	TRBJ1-1	TRBV6-9	-	TGTGCCAGCAGCCGCAAATCTCGATCCACTGAAGCTTTCTTT	CASSRKSRSTEAFF
TRBD1	TRBJ2-5	TRBV12-5	-	TGTGCTAGTGGTTCCCTTCTCAGCAGGGGGCTTGAGACCCAGTACTTC	CASGSLLSRGLETQYF
TRBD1	TRBJ1-5	TRBV2	few	TGTGCCAGCACGACAGGGGCCCCTCGGCCCCAGCATTTT	CASTTGAPRPQHF
-	TRBJ1-2	TRBV28	-	TGTGCCAGCAGTTCAGGGACCTATGGCTACACCTTC	CASSSGTYGYTF
TRBD2	TRBJ2-7	TRBV29-1	-	TGCAGCGTCGTAGCGGGAGGCAACTACGAGCAGTACTTC	CSVVAGGNYEQYF
-	TRBJ2-1	TRBV30	-	TGTGCCTGGAGTGTTGAGGGGGGTTATTTCTACAATGAGCAGTTCTTC	CAWSVEGGYFYNEQFF
TRBD2	TRBJ2-3	TRBV19	few	TGTGCCAGTAATCGCGGGAGAAGGAGTGATACGCAGTATTTT	CASNRGRRSDTQYF
-	TRBJ1-6	TRBV4-3	few	TGCGCCAGCAGCCAAGTTGAAGATTCACCCCTCCACTTT	CASSQVEDSPLHF
-	TRBJ1-1	TRBV2	few	TGTGCCAGCAGTCTACAAATGAACACTGAAGCTTTCTTT	CASSLQMNTEAFF